This T cell receptor (beta chain) is drawn from a study of graft-versus-host responses after intestinal transplantation (dated by TCRdb to the early 2020s). In the study overall: The transplants that recipients received were multivisceral, liver-intestinal, or isolated intestinal. Every recipient was given anti-thymocyte globulin induction, followed by approximately 3 years of maintenance tacrolimus and steroids. Rather than going through the commercial service, samples from a few later patients were sequenced in-house on an Illumina MiSeq and processed with MiXCR. Of the roughly 23 intestinal transplant recipients enrolled in the cohort, one of whom was a retransplant, a few patients without pretransplant specimens were excluded. Graft-versus-host and host-versus-graft alloreactive T cell clones were tracked in the graft, circulation and bone marrow after intestinal transplantation using bulk TCR-beta CDR3 sequencing. A peak of at least 4% donor T cells among recipient peripheral blood mononuclear cells was the definition used for donor T cell macrochimerism. Alloreactive clones were identified by sequencing pre-transplant mixed lymphocyte reaction products and comparing them with unstimulated pre-transplant donor and recipient T cells.

Library method: the immunoSEQ multiplex PCR assay. For most patients, genomic DNA was isolated with the Qiagen DNeasy Blood and Tissue Kit and sent frozen to Adaptive Biotechnologies for TCR sequencing. For most patients, genomic DNA was subjected to high-throughput TCR-beta CDR3 sequencing by Adaptive Biotechnologies. The authors' pipeline ran thus. Adaptive's ImmunoSEQ software was the source of the TCR sequencing data for roughly 19 patients, while three other patients were processed with MiXCR and VDJtools. To correct CD4 versus CD8 sorting errors, any sequence found in both subsets at a frequency ratio below 5:1 was removed. CDR3 nucleotide sequences shared by donor and recipient were removed because the origin of these sequences could not be assigned. At least 2-fold expansion over unstimulated cells and a minimum CFSE-low frequency of 0.002% (template counts) or 0.001% (read counts) were required for clones to be classified as alloreactive. Mappable clones were those detected in sequenced pre-transplant spleen, lymph node, or MLR CFSE-low populations of the donor or recipient. The cumulative frequency of alloreactive clones was calculated as a percentage of all sequences, weighted by copy number. This is the immuneACCESS table as TCRdb keeps it, with only in-frame sequences that have V and J called. A part of the clones is gone; compared with another copy, unresolved V genes explain less than half, and the rest is unexplained. D and trimming come from the DNA, and the V and J calls and clone size come from that table. This sample lists over 70,000 clones; 90% to 95% were detected once. The ten most abundant clones make up over 0.45% of the sample.

A distance of 16 bases separates the germline ends of V and J, which lose 5 bases and 0 bases respectively. CDR1 and CDR2 were assigned from the germline V gene (reference sequence) as SGHNT and YYREEE. Measured from the cysteine to the phenylalanine, the CDR3 is 16 residues long. The retained sequence is limited to the CDR3, 48 bases, with the frame set at the first base. In the case of this clone: Its target antigen remains unknown. The record has no base qualities; no much larger clone is one base away.

The time point label here, explained by the study, means: cells obtained before transplantation from donor or recipient. CD3+CD4+ and CD3+CD8+ populations were FACS-sorted from unstimulated pre-transplant donor and recipient cells taken from spleen or lymph nodes. Results and caveats for the whole study, not just this receptor: GvH clones were detected in recipient bone marrow, and some appeared earlier in ileal mucosa or blood, consistent with an intestinal mucosal origin. In the allografts of patients with donor T cell macrochimerism, GvH to HvG T cell clonal ratios were high. Peak levels of circulating GvH clones were associated with declines in HvG clones early after transplant. The conclusions were limited by the relatively low number and heterogeneity of the intestinal transplant patients.

The receptor was derived from a human donor who received an intestinal transplant. The chain joins TRBV5-4 to TRBJ2-3; the D region possibly corresponds to TRBD2 (6 bases align). The material was unstimulated CD8+ T cells sorted from spleen or lymph node cells, obtained before intestinal transplant. The DNA sequence is given as TGTGCCAGCAGTGATATAGCGGCTCGAAGCACAGATACGCAGTATTTT. The encoded protein is CASSDIAARSTDTQYF.